This T cell receptor beta chain was sequenced during a study of cytomegalovirus exposure and HLA in healthy donors. A remark on this clone: The antigen is unknown.

Study-level points and caveats: Several V segments, TRBV6-2 and TRBV6-3 among them, could not be told apart and were dropped.

This CDR3 contains 14 residues. V shed 6 bases and J 0 bases; nucleotides not matched to a gene: 3. Germline V gives CDR1 SNHLY, CDR2 FYNNEI. Both 60 Vbeta primers and 13 Jbeta primers went into the PCR. Only in-frame clones appear in the TCRdb table, and some are missing; sequencing was by immunoSEQ multiplex PCR. The sample has 120,000 or so clones; roughly 76% are singletons. Sequencing was done on a sample of PBMCs. The chain recombines TRBV2 with TRBJ2-7, with 9 bases that match TRBD1. This receptor was taken from a man aged 25 to 40 in good health and CMV-seronegative. The CDR3 sequence is CASSRDRVSYEQYF. The CDR3 bases are TGTGCCAGCAGCCGGGACAGGGTCTCCTACGAGCAGTACTTC. Full variable domain (remainder filled in from reference TRBV2 and TRBJ2-7): EPEVTQTPSHQVTQMGQEVILRCVPISNHLYFYWYRQILGQKVEFLVSFYNNEISEKSEIFDDQFSVERPDGSNFTLKIRSTKLEDSAMYFCASSRDRVSYEQYFGPGTRLTVT.